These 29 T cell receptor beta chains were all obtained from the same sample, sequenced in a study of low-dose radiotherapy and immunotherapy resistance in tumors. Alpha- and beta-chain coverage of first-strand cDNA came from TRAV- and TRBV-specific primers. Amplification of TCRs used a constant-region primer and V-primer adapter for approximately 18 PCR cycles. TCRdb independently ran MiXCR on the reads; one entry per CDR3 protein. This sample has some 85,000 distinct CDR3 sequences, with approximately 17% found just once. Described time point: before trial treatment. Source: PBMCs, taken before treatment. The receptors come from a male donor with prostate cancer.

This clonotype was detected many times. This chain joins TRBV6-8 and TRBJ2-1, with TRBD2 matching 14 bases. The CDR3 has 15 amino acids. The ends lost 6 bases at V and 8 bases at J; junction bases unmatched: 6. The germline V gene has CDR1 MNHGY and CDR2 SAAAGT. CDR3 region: CASRLTSGGAYEQFF. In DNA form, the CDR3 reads TGTGCCAGCAGATTGACTAGCGGGGGGGCCTATGAGCAGTTCTTC.

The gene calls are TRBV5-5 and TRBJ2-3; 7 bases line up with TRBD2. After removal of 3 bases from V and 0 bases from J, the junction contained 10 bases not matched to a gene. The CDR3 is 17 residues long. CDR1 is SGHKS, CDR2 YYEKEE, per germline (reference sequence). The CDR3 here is CASSSGRGSLSTDTQYF. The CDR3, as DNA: TGTGCCAGCAGCTCAGGGCGGGGGTCCCTTAGCACAGATACGCAGTATTTT. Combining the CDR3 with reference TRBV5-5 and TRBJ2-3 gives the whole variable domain DAGVTQSPTHLIKTRGQQVTLRCSPISGHKSVSWYQQVLGQGPQFIFQYYEKEERGRGNFPDRFSARQFPNYSSELNVNALLLGDSALYLCASSSGRGSLSTDTQYFGPGTRLTVL.

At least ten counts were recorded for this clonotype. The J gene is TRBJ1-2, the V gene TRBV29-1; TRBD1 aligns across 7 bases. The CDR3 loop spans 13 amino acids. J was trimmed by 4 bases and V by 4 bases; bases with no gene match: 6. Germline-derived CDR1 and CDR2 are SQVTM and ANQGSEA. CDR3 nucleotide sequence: TGCAGCGTTGTAGGGGGCGCAAGCTATGGCTACACCTTC. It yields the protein CSVVGGASYGYTF.

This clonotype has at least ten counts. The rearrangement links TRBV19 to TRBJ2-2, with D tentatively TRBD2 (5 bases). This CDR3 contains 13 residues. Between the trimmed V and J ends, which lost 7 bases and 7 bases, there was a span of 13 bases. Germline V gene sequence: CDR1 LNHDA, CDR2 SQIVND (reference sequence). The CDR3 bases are TGTGCCAGTACAGAGGGCGTGAACGGGGAGCTGTTTTTT. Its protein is CASTEGVNGELFF.

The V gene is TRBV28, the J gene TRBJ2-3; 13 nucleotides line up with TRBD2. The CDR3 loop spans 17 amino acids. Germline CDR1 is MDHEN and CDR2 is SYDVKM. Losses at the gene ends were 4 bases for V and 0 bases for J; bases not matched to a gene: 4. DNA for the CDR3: TGTGCCAGCAGTTCCGGGACTAGCGGGACCAGCACAGATACGCAGTATTTT. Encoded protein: CASSSGTSGTSTDTQYF.

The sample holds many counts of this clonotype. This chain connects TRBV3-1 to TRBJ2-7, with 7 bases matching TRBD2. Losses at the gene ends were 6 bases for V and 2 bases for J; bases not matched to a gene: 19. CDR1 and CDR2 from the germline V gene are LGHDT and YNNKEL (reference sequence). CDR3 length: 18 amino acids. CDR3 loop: CASSRNPGGVAGAYEQYF. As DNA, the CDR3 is TGTGCCAGCAGTCGAAACCCCGGCGGGGTTGCGGGAGCCTACGAGCAGTACTTC.

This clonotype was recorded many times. CDR3 region: CASTTGDKVVSLDTQYF. The DNA of the CDR3 is TGTGCCAGCACCACTGGGGACAAGGTGGTTTCGTTAGATACGCAGTATTTT. This chain connects TRBV28 to TRBJ2-3; possible D gene TRBD1, 6 bases. Germline CDR1 and CDR2: MDHEN and SYDVKM. V dropped 7 bases and J dropped 5 bases, with 25 bases sitting between them. The CDR3 has 17 amino acids.

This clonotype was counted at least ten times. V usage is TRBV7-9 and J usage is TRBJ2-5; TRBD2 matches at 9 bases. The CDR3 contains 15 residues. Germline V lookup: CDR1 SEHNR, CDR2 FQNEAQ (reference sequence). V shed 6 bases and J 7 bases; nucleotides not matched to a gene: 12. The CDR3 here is CASRTLAGRAGTQYF. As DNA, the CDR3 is TGTGCCAGCAGAACCCTAGCGGGACGTGCTGGGACCCAGTACTTC.

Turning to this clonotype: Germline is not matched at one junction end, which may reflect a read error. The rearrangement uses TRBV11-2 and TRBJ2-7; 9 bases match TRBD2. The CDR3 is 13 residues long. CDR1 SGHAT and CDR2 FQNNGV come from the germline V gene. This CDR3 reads CVSSQAGGYEQYF. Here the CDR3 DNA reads TGTGTCAGCAGCCAGGCGGGAGGGTACGAGCAGTACTTC.

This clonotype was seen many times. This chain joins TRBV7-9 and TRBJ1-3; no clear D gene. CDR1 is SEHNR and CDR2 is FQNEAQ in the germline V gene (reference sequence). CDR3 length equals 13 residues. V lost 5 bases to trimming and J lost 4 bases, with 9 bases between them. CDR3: CASSLGTGNTIYF. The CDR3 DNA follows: TGTGCCAGCAGCCTGGGCACCGGAAACACCATATATTTT.

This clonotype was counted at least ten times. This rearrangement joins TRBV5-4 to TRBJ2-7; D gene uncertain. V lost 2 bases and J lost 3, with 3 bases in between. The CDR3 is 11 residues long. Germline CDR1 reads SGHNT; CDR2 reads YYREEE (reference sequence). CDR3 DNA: TGTGCCAGCAGCTTTGGCTACGAGCAGTACTTC. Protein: CASSFGYEQYF. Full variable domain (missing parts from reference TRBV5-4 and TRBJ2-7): ETGVTQSPTHLIKTRGQQVTLRCSSQSGHNTVSWYQQALGQGPQFIFQYYREEENGRGNFPPRFSGLQFPNYSSELNVNALELDDSALYLCASSFGYEQYFGPGTRLTVT.

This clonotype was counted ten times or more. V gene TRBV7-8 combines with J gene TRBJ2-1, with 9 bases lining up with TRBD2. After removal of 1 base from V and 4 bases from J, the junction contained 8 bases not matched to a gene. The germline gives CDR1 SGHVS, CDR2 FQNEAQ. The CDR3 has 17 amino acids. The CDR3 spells CASSLGVRLAGYNEQFF. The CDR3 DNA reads TGTGCCAGCAGCTTAGGGGTGAGGCTAGCGGGGTACAATGAGCAGTTCTTC.

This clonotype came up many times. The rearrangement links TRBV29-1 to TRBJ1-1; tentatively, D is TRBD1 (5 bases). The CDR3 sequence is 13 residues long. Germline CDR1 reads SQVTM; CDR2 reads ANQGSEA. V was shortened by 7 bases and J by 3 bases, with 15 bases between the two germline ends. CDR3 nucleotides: TGCAGCGCCGCGACAGCCCTGGACACTGAAGCTTTCTTT. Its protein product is CSAATALDTEAFF.

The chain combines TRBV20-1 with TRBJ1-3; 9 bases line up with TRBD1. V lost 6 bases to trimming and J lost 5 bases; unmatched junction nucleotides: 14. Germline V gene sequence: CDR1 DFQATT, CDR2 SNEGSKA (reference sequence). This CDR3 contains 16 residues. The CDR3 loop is CSALPTGGNARNTIYF. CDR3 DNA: TGCAGTGCCCTCCCCACAGGGGGCAACGCCCGAAACACCATATATTTT.

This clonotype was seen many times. This CDR3 is CASSPLAIGLRTAGSGNTIYF. CDR3 sequence (DNA): TGTGCCAGCAGCCCATTGGCTATAGGTTTACGGACAGCAGGCTCTGGAAACACCATATATTTT. V gene TRBV7-2 combines with J gene TRBJ1-3, with D tentatively TRBD1 (6 bases). V lost 5 bases to trimming and J lost 0 bases, with 29 bases between them. CDR1 and CDR2 from the germline V gene are SGHTA and FQGNSA. The CDR3 is 21 amino acids.

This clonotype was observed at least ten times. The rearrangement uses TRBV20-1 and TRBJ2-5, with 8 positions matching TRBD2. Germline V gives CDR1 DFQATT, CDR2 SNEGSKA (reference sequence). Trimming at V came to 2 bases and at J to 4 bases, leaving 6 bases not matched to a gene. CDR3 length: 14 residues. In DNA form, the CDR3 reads TGCAGTGCTAGAAACGGGGGGGCCGGAGAGACCCAGTACTTC. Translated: CSARNGGAGETQYF.

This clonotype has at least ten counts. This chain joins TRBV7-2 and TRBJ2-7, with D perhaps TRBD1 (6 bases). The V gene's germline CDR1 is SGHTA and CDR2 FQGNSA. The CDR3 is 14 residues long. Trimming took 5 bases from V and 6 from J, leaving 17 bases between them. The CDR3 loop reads CASSLMVGRGEQYF. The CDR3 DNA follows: TGTGCCAGCAGCCTAATGGTGGGCAGGGGCGAGCAGTACTTC.

CDR3 nucleotides: TGTGCCAGTAGTATAGCCCCAGGGACAGGCCAAGAGACCCAGTACTTC. Translation gives CASSIAPGTGQETQYF. J is TRBJ2-5 and V is TRBV19; 8 bases match TRBD1. The germline V gene encodes CDR1 LNHDA and CDR2 SQIVND (reference sequence). Losses at the gene ends were 1 base for V and 1 base for J; bases not matched to a gene: 5. This CDR3 spans 16 amino acids. Full variable domain (remainder filled in from reference TRBV19 and TRBJ2-5): DGGITQSPKYLFRKEGQNVTLSCEQNLNHDAMYWYRQDPGQGLRLIYYSQIVNDFQKGDIAEGYSVSREKKESFPLTVTSAQKNPTAFYLCASSIAPGTGQETQYFGPGTRLLVL.

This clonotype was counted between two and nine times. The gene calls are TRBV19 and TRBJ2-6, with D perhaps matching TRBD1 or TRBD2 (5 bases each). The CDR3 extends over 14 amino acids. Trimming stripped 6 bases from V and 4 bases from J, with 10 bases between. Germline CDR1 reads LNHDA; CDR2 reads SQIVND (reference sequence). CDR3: CASSRGEGANVLTF. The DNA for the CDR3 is TGTGCCAGTAGCCGAGGGGAAGGGGCCAACGTCCTGACTTTC.

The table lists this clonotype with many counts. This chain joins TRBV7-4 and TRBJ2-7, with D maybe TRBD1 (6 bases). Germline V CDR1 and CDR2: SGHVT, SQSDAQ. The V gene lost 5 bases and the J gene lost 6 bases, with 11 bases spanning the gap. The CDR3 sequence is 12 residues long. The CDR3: CASSHQGCEQYF. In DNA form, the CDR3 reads TGTGCCAGCAGCCACCAGGGGTGCGAGCAGTACTTC.

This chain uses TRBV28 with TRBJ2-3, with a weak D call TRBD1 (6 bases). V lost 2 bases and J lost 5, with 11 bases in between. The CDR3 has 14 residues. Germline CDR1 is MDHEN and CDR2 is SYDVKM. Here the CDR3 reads CASSLNRVGDTQYF. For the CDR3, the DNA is TGTGCCAGCAGTTTAAACAGGGTTGGAGATACGCAGTATTTT.

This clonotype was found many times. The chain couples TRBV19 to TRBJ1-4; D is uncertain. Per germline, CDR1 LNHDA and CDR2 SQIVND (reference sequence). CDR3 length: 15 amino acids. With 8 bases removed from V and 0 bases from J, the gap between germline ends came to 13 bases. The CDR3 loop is CASHLAGATNEKLFF. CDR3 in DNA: TGTGCCAGTCACCTAGCGGGTGCAACTAATGAAAAACTGTTTTTT.

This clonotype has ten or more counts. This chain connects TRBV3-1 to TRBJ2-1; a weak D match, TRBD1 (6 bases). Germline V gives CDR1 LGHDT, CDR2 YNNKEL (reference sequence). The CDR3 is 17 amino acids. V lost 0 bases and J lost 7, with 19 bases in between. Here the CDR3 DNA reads TGTGCCAGCAGCCAAGATCTGGGCAGGGGAAGGAAGAATGAGCAGTTCTTC. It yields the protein CASSQDLGRGRKNEQFF.

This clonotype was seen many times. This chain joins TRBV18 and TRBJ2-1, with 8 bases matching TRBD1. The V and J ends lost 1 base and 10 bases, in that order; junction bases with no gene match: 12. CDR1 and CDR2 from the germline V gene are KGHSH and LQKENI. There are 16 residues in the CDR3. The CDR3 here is CASSPLVPGGYGEQFF. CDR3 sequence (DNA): TGTGCCAGCTCACCACTGGTCCCAGGGGGCTACGGCGAGCAGTTCTTC.

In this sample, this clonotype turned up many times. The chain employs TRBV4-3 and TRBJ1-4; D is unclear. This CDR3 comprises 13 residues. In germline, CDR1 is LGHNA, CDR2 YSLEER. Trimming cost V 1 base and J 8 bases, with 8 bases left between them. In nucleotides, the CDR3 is TGCGCCAGCAGCCAAGCTGTAGGGGAAAAACTGTTTTTT. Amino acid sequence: CASSQAVGEKLFF.

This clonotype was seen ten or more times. Written as DNA, the CDR3 is TGTGCCAGTGGGAACGCCGAGCAGTACTTC. Translation: CASGNAEQYF. The chain carries TRBV28 and TRBJ2-7; no reliable D call. Trimming shortened V by 9 bases and J by 6 bases, and 9 bases separated the two germline ends. Germline loops: CDR1 MDHEN, CDR2 SYDVKM. This CDR3 is 10 amino acids long.

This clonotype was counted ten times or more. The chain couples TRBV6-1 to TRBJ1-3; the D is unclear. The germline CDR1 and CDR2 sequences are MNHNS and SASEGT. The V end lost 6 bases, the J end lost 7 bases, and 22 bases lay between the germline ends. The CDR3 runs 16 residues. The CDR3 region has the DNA TGTGCCAGCAGCCGAGAGACCAGACCCGATGGGAACACCATATATTTT. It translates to CASSRETRPDGNTIYF.

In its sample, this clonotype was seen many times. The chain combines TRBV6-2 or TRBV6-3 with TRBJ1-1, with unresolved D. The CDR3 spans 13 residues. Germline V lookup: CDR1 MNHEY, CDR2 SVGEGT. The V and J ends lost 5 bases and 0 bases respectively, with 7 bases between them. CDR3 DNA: TGTGCCAGCAGTATAACAATGAACACTGAAGCTTTCTTT. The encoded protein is CASSITMNTEAFF.

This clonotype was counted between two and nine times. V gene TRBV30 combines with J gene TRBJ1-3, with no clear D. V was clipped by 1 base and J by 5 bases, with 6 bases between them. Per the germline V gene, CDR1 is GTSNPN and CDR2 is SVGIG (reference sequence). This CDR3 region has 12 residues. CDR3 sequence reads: CAWSEVRNTIYF. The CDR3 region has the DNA TGTGCCTGGAGTGAGGTCAGAAACACCATATATTTT.